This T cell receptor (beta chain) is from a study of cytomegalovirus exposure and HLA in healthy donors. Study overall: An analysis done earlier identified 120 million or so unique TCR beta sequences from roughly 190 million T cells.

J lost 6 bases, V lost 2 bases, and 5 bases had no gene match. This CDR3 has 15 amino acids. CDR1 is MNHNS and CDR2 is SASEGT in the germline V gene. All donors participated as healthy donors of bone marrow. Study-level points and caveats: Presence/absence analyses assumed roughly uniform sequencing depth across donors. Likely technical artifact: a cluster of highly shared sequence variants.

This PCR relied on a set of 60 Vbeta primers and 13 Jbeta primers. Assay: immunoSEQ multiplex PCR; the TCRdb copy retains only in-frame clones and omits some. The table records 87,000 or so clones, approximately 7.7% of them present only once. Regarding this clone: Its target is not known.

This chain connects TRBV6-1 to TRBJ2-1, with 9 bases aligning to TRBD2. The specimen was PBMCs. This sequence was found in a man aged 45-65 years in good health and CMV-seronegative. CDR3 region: CASSETGTSSNEQFF. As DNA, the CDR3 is TGTGCCAGCAGTGAAACCGGGACTAGCAGCAATGAGCAGTTCTTC.